This TCR beta chain was recorded in a study of T cells after yellow fever vaccination. MiXCR, applied by TCRdb to the 5' RACE reads, yields one record per CDR3 protein. Of approximately 170,000 distinct CDR3 sequences listed, about 11% are singletons. The sequence was obtained from a man between 18 and 29 years old who received the YFV17D yellow fever vaccine. The material sequenced was CD8+ T cells sorted from PBMCs, taken 15 days after the yellow fever booster vaccination.

This chain's CDR3 is CASETGLPHGTQYF. CDR3 DNA sequence: TGTGCCAGCGAGACGGGACTTCCGCATGGTACGCAGTATTTT. The rearrangement joins TRBV12-3 or TRBV12-4 to TRBJ2-3, with a tentative D call TRBD2 (6 bases). Trimming cost V 8 bases and J 8 bases, with 20 bases left between them. The CDR3 loop spans 14 amino acids.